The following is a TCR beta chain sequence with its context. Its cognate antigen is unknown. MiXCR was run by TCRdb on the reads, yielding one entry per CDR3 protein. The sample yields about 310,000 distinct CDR3 sequences, 20% to 25% seen once. This record belongs to a study of T cell repertoires in cytomegalovirus infection. The sequence came from a human donor in good health (CMV status not recorded). Some clones in this sample may be carry-over from other donors' samples. The sample here was cultured PBMCs, taken from culture after CMV antigen stimulation.

In nucleotides, the CDR3 is TGCGCCAGCAGCCAAAAACTAGCGGGGAGCCACTTAAGCTCCTACAATGAGCAGTTCTTC. This sequence encodes CASSQKLAGSHLSSYNEQFF. This chain connects TRBV4-3 to TRBJ2-1; 10 nucleotides match TRBD2. The CDR3 is 20 amino acids. Germline trimming cut 2 bases from V and 0 bases from J; bases unmatched to any gene: 13. The germline CDR1 and CDR2 sequences are LGHNA and YSLEER.